The 21 T cell receptor beta chains given below trace back to one sample, sequenced in a study of T cell repertoires and leukemia-associated antigens. Their antigens are not known. From the 5' RACE reads, TCRdb called clonotypes with MiXCR, one entry per CDR3 protein. The profile covers some 13,000 distinct CDR3 sequences, with approximately 37% appearing a single time and 7.5% to 10% taken by the ten largest. The sequencing sample was made of CD3+ T cells sorted from blood and cultured. All receptors derive from a female donor in good health.

This clonotype was recorded only once. The chain combines TRBV2 with TRBJ1-1; weak D call: TRBD1 (6 bases). Germline V gives CDR1 SNHLY, CDR2 FYNNEI. This CDR3 is 15 amino acids long. V was clipped by 8 bases and J by 4 bases, with 20 bases between them. The CDR3 nucleotides read TGTGCCAGCCGCCGAGGTACAGGGACCTCCACTGAAGCTTTCTTT. Amino acids: CASRRGTGTSTEAFF. Using reference TRBV2 and TRBJ1-1 for the parts outside the CDR3, the full variable domain is EPEVTQTPSHQVTQMGQEVILRCVPISNHLYFYWYRQILGQKVEFLVSFYNNEISEKSEIFDDQFSVERPDGSNFTLKIRSTKLEDSAMYFCASRRGTGTSTEAFFGQGTRLTVV.

This clonotype was seen ten or more times. V and J are TRBV7-9 and TRBJ2-3; D uncertain. CDR3 length: 15 residues. The germline gives CDR1 SEHNR, CDR2 FQNEAQ (reference sequence). The V and J ends lost 4 bases and 4 bases respectively, with 15 bases between them. This CDR3 reads CASSSPRSYPDTQYF. CDR3 coding DNA: TGTGCCAGCAGCTCCCCGAGGAGCTACCCAGATACGCAGTATTTT.

At least ten counts were recorded for this clonotype. CDR3 residues: CASSFYARDQTYEQYF. The CDR3 DNA reads as TGCGCCAGCAGCTTCTACGCACGGGACCAAACCTACGAGCAGTACTTC. V usage is TRBV5-1 and J usage is TRBJ2-7, with D perhaps given as TRBD1 or TRBD2 (5 bases each). V lost 2 bases and J 2 bases, leaving 17 bases between the germline ends. CDR1 is SGHRS and CDR2 is YFSETQ in the germline V gene. There are 16 residues in the CDR3.

The rearrangement uses TRBV7-3 and TRBJ2-7; D unclear. Germline loops: CDR1 SGHTA, CDR2 FQGTGA. Trimming removed 1 base from V and 2 bases from J, with 9 bases in between. This CDR3 spans 14 amino acids. CDR3: CASSLSGFAYEQYF. CDR3 DNA sequence: TGTGCCAGCAGCTTAAGTGGGTTTGCCTACGAGCAGTACTTC. Full variable domain (remainder filled in from reference TRBV7-3 and TRBJ2-7): GAGVSQTPSNKVTEKGKYVELRCDPISGHTALYWYRQSLGQGPEFLIYFQGTGAADDSGLPNDRFFAVRPEGSVSTLKIQRTERGDSAVYLCASSLSGFAYEQYFGPGTRLTVT.

The chain joins TRBV29-1 to TRBJ2-1, with TRBD2 matching 7 bases. CDR1 is SQVTM, CDR2 ANQGSEA, per germline. V shed 7 bases and J 5 bases; nucleotides not matched to a gene: 14. The CDR3 contains 15 residues. The CDR3 DNA sequence: TGCAGCGCCAGCAGCTGGCCGGGACTACACAATGAGCAGTTCTTC. Its translation: CSASSWPGLHNEQFF.

V usage is TRBV5-1 and J usage is TRBJ1-1; no definite D call. This CDR3 spans 14 amino acids. V dropped 0 bases and J dropped 1 base, with 7 bases sitting between them. CDR1 is SGHRS and CDR2 is YFSETQ in the germline V gene. The CDR3 sequence is CASSLAGANTEAFF. DNA for the CDR3: TGCGCCAGCAGCTTGGCCGGAGCGAACACTGAAGCTTTCTTT.

This clonotype rates as medium-sized (0.01 to 0.1%). The chain recombines TRBV12-5 with TRBJ2-1; 7 nucleotides match TRBD1. Trimming at V came to 5 bases and at J to 1 base, leaving 2 bases not matched to a gene. In germline, CDR1 is LGHNT, CDR2 FRNRAP. The length of the CDR3 is 14 residues. CDR3 residues: CASGPGQSYNEQFF. DNA for the CDR3: TGTGCTAGTGGTCCGGGACAGTCCTACAATGAGCAGTTCTTC.

V gene TRBV30 combines with J gene TRBJ1-1; no clear D. Germline CDR1 is GTSNPN and CDR2 is SVGIG (reference sequence). This CDR3 is built from 13 residues. The CDR3 region is CAWYLGGSTEAFF. The CDR3 DNA is TGTGCTTGGTACCTGGGCGGGAGCACTGAAGCTTTCTTT.

This clonotype counts as medium-sized. The rearrangement joins TRBV9 to TRBJ2-7; tentative D call: TRBD2 (6 bases). The V gene lost 3 bases and the J gene lost 2 bases, with 15 bases spanning the gap. This CDR3 has 15 amino acids. Germline-derived CDR1 and CDR2 are SGDLS and YYNGEE. CDR3 residues: CASSALPGAPYEQYF. CDR3 sequence (DNA): TGTGCCAGCAGCGCCCTTCCGGGAGCCCCCTACGAGCAGTACTTC.

This clonotype is classed as medium-sized. The V call is TRBV20-1, the J call TRBJ1-6; no reliable D call. The germline V and J ends were trimmed by 1 base and 7 bases, with 11 bases remaining between them. The CDR3 has 14 amino acids. Germline V gene lookup returns CDR1 DFQATT and CDR2 SNEGSKA (reference sequence). CDR3 region: CSARAGNENSPLHF. In nucleotides, the CDR3 is TGCAGTGCTAGAGCTGGGAATGAGAATTCACCCCTCCACTTT.

This clonotype was detected many times. The chain couples TRBV7-8 to TRBJ2-7; 9 bases are shared with TRBD2. The trim removed 5 bases at V and 2 bases at J, leaving 7 bases unmatched. The germline V gene has CDR1 SGHVS and CDR2 FQNEAQ. This CDR3 has 15 residues. CDR3 protein: CASSTRTSVTYEQYF. DNA for the CDR3: TGTGCCAGCAGCACTAGGACTAGCGTTACCTACGAGCAGTACTTC. The full variable domain, its missing parts supplied by reference TRBV7-8 and TRBJ2-7, is GAGVSQSPRYKVAKRGQDVALRCDPISGHVSLFWYQQALGQGPEFLTYFQNEAQLDKSGLPSDRFFAERPEGSVSTLKIQRTQQEDSAVYLCASSTRTSVTYEQYFGPGTRLTVT.

The chain links TRBV11-2 to TRBJ2-7; 7 nucleotides align to TRBD1. CDR1 is SGHAT, CDR2 FQNNGV, per germline. With V trimmed by 7 bases and J by 4 bases, 7 bases remained unmatched. This CDR3 is built from 13 residues. The CDR3 DNA reads as TGTGCCAGCACGCACAGGGGTAGATACGAGCAGTACTTC. Its protein product is CASTHRGRYEQYF.

This clonotype has just one count. The CDR3 end shows no conserved phenylalanine or tryptophan, and so a read error is likely. The chain recombines TRBV19 with TRBJ2-1; D remains unclear. With 0 bases removed from V and 2 bases from J, the gap between germline ends came to 14 bases. Germline V gives CDR1 LNHDA, CDR2 SQIVND (reference sequence). The CDR3 totals 17 residues. This CDR3 reads CASSIDPPDGPYNEQFS. The DNA for the CDR3 is TGTGCCAGTAGTATAGATCCCCCGGACGGGCCCTACAATGAGCAGTTCTCC.

The J gene is TRBJ2-4, the V gene TRBV12-3 or TRBV12-4; D perhaps matches TRBD1 (6 bases). Trimming pared 1 base from V and 14 bases from J, leaving 9 bases between. The CDR3 runs to 11 residues. In DNA form, the CDR3 reads TGTGCCAGCAGTTTAGGACAGGAAGAGTACTTC. Its protein product is CASSLGQEEYF.

Comments on this clonotype: A read error may explain this, as a much larger clone is one base away. J is TRBJ2-4 and V is TRBV29-1; the D gene is possibly TRBD1 (6 bases). Germline assignment: CDR1 SQVTM and CDR2 ANQGSEA. This CDR3 is built from 13 residues. The CDR3 protein is CSVAGAAKNIRYF. For the CDR3, the DNA is TGCAGCGTTGCAGGGGCTGCCAAAAACATTCGGTACTTC.

With respect to this clonotype: One junction end disagrees with the germline gene, perhaps due to a read error. The chain has TRBV7-7 and TRBJ2-2; either TRBD1 or TRBD2 may fit D (5 bases each). This CDR3 is built from 17 residues. Per germline, CDR1 SSHAT and CDR2 FNYEAQ (reference sequence). The DNA of the CDR3 is TGTGCTAGCACCCCGGGGTCCGGGGCGGCGAACACCGGGAAGCTGTTTTTT. The encoded protein is CASTPGSGAANTGKLFF.

J is TRBJ2-7 and V is TRBV14; TRBD2 aligns across 7 bases. This CDR3 contains 12 residues. V was pared by 8 bases and J by 0 bases, with 1 base of the junction left unmatched. The germline CDR1 and CDR2 sequences are SGHDN and FVKESK. The CDR3 loop is CASGRVSYEQYF. The CDR3 DNA follows: TGTGCCAGCGGGAGGGTCTCCTACGAGCAGTACTTC.

In its sample, this clonotype is medium-sized (0.01 to 0.1%). The chain carries TRBV10-3 and TRBJ1-2, with a possible D match to TRBD1 (5 bases). Trimming cost V 2 bases and J 8 bases, with 18 bases left between them. This CDR3 is 15 amino acids long. Germline V lookup: CDR1 ENHRY, CDR2 SYGVKD. This CDR3 is CAISEKLQGQGGYTF. CDR3 nucleotide sequence: TGTGCCATCAGTGAGAAGTTGCAGGGCCAGGGAGGCTACACCTTC.

This clonotype is categorized as medium-sized. This chain uses TRBV7-9 with TRBJ1-4; D gene uncertain. The CDR3 is 14 residues long. The V and J ends lost 1 base and 5 bases respectively, with 8 bases between them. Germline V gene sequence: CDR1 SEHNR, CDR2 FQNEAQ (reference sequence). CDR3 loop: CASSLVGLNEKLFF. CDR3 nucleotides: TGTGCCAGCAGCTTAGTGGGTCTCAATGAAAAACTGTTTTTT.

The rearrangement joins TRBV6-5 to TRBJ2-7; D not resolved. This CDR3 spans 12 amino acids. Trimming removed 6 bases from V and 11 bases from J, with 17 bases in between. CDR1 MNHEY and CDR2 SVGAGI come from the germline V gene. The CDR3 region has the DNA TGTGCCAGCAGGCACACAACAGAGACCGAGTACTTC. It yields the protein CASRHTTETEYF.

The chain has TRBV4-2 and TRBJ2-2; 8 bases are shared with TRBD2. The germline V gene has CDR1 LGHNA and CDR2 YNFKEQ. Trimming cost V 4 bases and J 4 bases; bases outside gene matches: 11. This CDR3 region has 17 residues. The CDR3 coding sequence is TGTGCCAGCAGCCGCCCGCCGGGGGGGAGAAGCACCGGGGAGCTGTTTTTT. Protein: CASSRPPGGRSTGELFF.